The 22 T cell receptor beta chains given below trace back to one sample, sequenced in a study of immune cell composition in non-small cell lung cancer. The normal lung sample lay at least 3 cm, and maximally far, from the tumour. Profiled with immunoSEQ multiplex PCR; TCRdb holds only in-frame clones, not every one. The sample contains some 4,900 clones, roughly 72% of which appear only once. The sample taken for sequencing was non-adjacent lung tissue. The receptors here all came from a human donor with non-small cell lung cancer.

The J gene is TRBJ1-1, the V gene TRBV6-4, with D possibly matching TRBD1 (6 bases). The CDR3 is 15 amino acids. Germline V gene lookup returns CDR1 MRHNA and CDR2 SNTAGT. Trimming stripped 7 bases from V and 0 bases from J, with 15 bases between. In DNA form, the CDR3 reads TGTGCCAGCAAGAAGGAGGACAGTTTGAACACTGAAGCTTTCTTT. Amino acids: CASKKEDSLNTEAFF.

The chain employs TRBV27 and TRBJ2-1, with a weak D call TRBD2 (6 bases). The CDR3 loop spans 18 amino acids. The V end was cut by 6 bases, the J end by 1 base, with 22 bases between. Germline assignment: CDR1 MNHEY and CDR2 SMNVEV (reference sequence). The CDR3 reads CASSQPFFEGGSYNEQFF. CDR3 bases: TGTGCCAGCAGCCAACCCTTTTTTGAGGGAGGATCCTACAATGAGCAGTTCTTC.

The chain links TRBV5-1 to TRBJ1-1; no clear D gene. The CDR3 contains 15 residues. Trimming pared 3 bases from V and 4 bases from J, leaving 16 bases between. Looked up from germline, CDR1 is SGHRS and CDR2 is YFSETQ. CDR3 DNA sequence: TGCGCCAGCAGCTCGTTCGGGCAGGAGGGCACTGAAGCTTTCTTT. Protein product: CASSSFGQEGTEAFF.

This clone is a singleton in its sample. The chain joins TRBV5-4 to TRBJ2-5, with 7 bases aligning to TRBD2. Germline V gene sequence: CDR1 SGHNT, CDR2 YYREEE (reference sequence). There are 16 residues in the CDR3. V was pared by 3 bases and J by 1 base, with 9 bases of the junction left unmatched. The CDR3: CASSSPKSGAQETQYF. CDR3 bases: TGTGCCAGCAGCTCCCCTAAGAGCGGGGCCCAAGAGACCCAGTACTTC.

Judged by abundance, this clone is medium-sized. V usage is TRBV10-1 and J usage is TRBJ2-2; 10 bases fit TRBD2. The junction had 12 bases not matched to a gene; V was cut back by 4 bases and J by 4 bases. CDR1 is WNHNN and CDR2 is SYGVQD in the germline V gene (reference sequence). The length of the CDR3 is 18 residues. The CDR3 DNA sequence: TGCGCCAGCAGTGCAAGACCTAGCGGGAGTCAGGGCACCGGGGAGCTGTTTTTT. Translated, it gives CASSARPSGSQGTGELFF.

This clone appeared a few times. This chain joins TRBV13 and TRBJ2-7; perhaps TRBD2 as D (5 bases). Trimming pared 1 base from V and 10 bases from J, leaving 11 bases between. The CDR3 spans 12 residues. Germline-derived CDR1 and CDR2 are PRHDT and FYEKMQ (reference sequence). Written as DNA, the CDR3 is TGTGCCAGCAGCTTAGTTGCGGGCCAACAGTACTTC. It codes for CASSLVAGQQYF. Using reference TRBV13 and TRBJ2-7 for the parts outside the CDR3, the full variable domain is AAGVIQSPRHLIKEKRETATLKCYPIPRHDTVYWYQQGPGQDPQFLISFYEKMQSDKGSIPDRFSAQQFSDYHSELNMSSLELGDSALYFCASSLVAGQQYFGPGTRLTVT.

This rearrangement joins TRBV5-1 to TRBJ2-7, with D possibly TRBD1 on 6 matching bases. V gave up 3 bases and J gave up 5 bases, with 12 bases separating them. The CDR3 is 13 amino acids. Germline V gene lookup returns CDR1 SGHRS and CDR2 YFSETQ. The CDR3 DNA sequence: TGCGCCAGCAGCTCAGTGACAGGTAACGAGCAGTACTTC. Encoded protein: CASSSVTGNEQYF.

This chain uses TRBV6-1 with TRBJ2-7, with D possibly being TRBD2 (6 bases). The germline CDR1 and CDR2 sequences are MNHNS and SASEGT. The CDR3 extends over 13 amino acids. The V and J ends lost 11 bases and 0 bases respectively, with 14 bases between them. The CDR3 DNA reads TGTGCCGGGCTCGGAGGGGACTCCTACGAGCAGTACTTC. Its translation: CAGLGGDSYEQYF.

There are a few counts of this clone. The chain employs TRBV20-1 and TRBJ1-1; the D is unclear. CDR1 and CDR2 (germline): DFQATT, SNEGSKA (reference sequence). CDR3 length: 10 residues. The CDR3 loop is CSELTSPAFF. For the CDR3, the DNA is TGCAGCGAACTAACAAGCCCAGCTTTCTTT.

This clone has a handful of counts. The chain uses TRBV7-2 and TRBJ2-7; D unclear. The CDR3 runs 11 residues. The germline gives CDR1 SGHTA, CDR2 FQGNSA. V lost 3 bases and J lost 7, with 7 bases in between. The CDR3 here is CASSFTREQYF. In DNA, the CDR3 is TGTGCCAGCAGCTTTACCCGGGAGCAGTACTTC. Using reference TRBV7-2 and TRBJ2-7 for the parts outside the CDR3, the full variable domain is GAGVSQSPSNKVTEKGKDVELRCDPISGHTALYWYRQSLGQGLEFLIYFQGNSAPDKSGLPSDRFSAERTGGSVSTLTIQRTQQEDSAVYLCASSFTREQYFGPGTRLTVT.

Only a few counts were recorded for this clone. The J gene is TRBJ2-1, the V gene TRBV19; 10 bases are a match to TRBD2. Germline V gives CDR1 LNHDA, CDR2 SQIVND (reference sequence). The CDR3 runs 15 residues. V dropped 5 bases and J dropped 6; count of bases not matched to a gene: 7. The CDR3 nucleotides read TGTGCCAGTAGTCCTTGGACTAGCGGACGCAATGAGCAGTTCTTC. Residues: CASSPWTSGRNEQFF.

The V and J genes are TRBV11-1 and TRBJ2-3; TRBD2 is a possible D gene (5 bases). Trimming left V 3 bases short and J 1 base short, with 5 bases between. Per germline, CDR1 SGHAT and CDR2 FQDESV (reference sequence). This CDR3 contains 13 residues. CDR3 protein: CASSLEGTDTQYF. The CDR3 DNA sequence: TGTGCCAGCAGCTTGGAGGGCACAGATACGCAGTATTTT.

J is TRBJ1-2 and V is TRBV4-1; D remains unclear. The V end lost 2 bases, the J end lost 8 bases, and 15 bases lay between the germline ends. The CDR3 runs to 14 residues. The germline gives CDR1 MGHRA, CDR2 YSYEKL. In nucleotides, the CDR3 is TGCGCCAGCAGCCAATTTCCCCCCAATGGCGGCTACACCTTC. Amino acids: CASSQFPPNGGYTF.

V is TRBV5-4 and J is TRBJ2-3, with D uncertain. V dropped 4 bases and J dropped 3 bases, with 6 bases sitting between them. The CDR3 runs to 12 residues. Germline CDR1 SGHNT, CDR2 YYREEE (reference sequence). The CDR3 spells CASSPSTDTQYF. Written as DNA, the CDR3 is TGTGCCAGCAGCCCCAGTACAGATACGCAGTATTTT. The whole variable domain, filled in from reference TRBV5-4 and TRBJ2-3, reads ETGVTQSPTHLIKTRGQQVTLRCSSQSGHNTVSWYQQALGQGPQFIFQYYREEENGRGNFPPRFSGLQFPNYSSELNVNALELDDSALYLCASSPSTDTQYFGPGTRLTVL.

The rearrangement links TRBV6-5 to TRBJ1-1; 9 bases fit TRBD1. Germline assignment: CDR1 MNHEY and CDR2 SVGAGI. The CDR3 contains 15 residues. The trim removed 5 bases at V and 2 bases at J, leaving 6 bases unmatched. CDR3 residues: CASSRKTGGNTEAFF. The CDR3 region has the DNA TGTGCCAGCAGTCGAAAGACAGGGGGAAACACTGAAGCTTTCTTT.

The rearrangement links TRBV19 to TRBJ1-1; D unclear. The germline gives CDR1 LNHDA, CDR2 SQIVND (reference sequence). The V and J ends lost 9 bases and 0 bases respectively, with 11 bases between them. CDR3 length: 13 amino acids. CDR3 sequence reads: CASAGGMNTEAFF. The CDR3 nucleotides read TGTGCCAGCGCGGGAGGGATGAACACTGAAGCTTTCTTT.

A few counts support this clone. The V gene is TRBV10-3, the J gene TRBJ1-1; 8 bases match TRBD1. This CDR3 is built from 13 residues. Germline CDR1 and CDR2: ENHRY and SYGVKD. The V segment lost 10 bases and the J segment 5 bases; nucleotides outside the gene matches: 9. Here the CDR3 reads CATLGRGPTEAFF. Here the CDR3 DNA reads TGTGCCACCCTGGGCAGGGGGCCTACTGAAGCTTTCTTT.

The rearrangement uses TRBV19 and TRBJ1-3; unclear D gene. The CDR3 is 16 residues long. CDR1 and CDR2 from the germline V gene are LNHDA and SQIVND (reference sequence). V was pared by 4 bases and J by 0 bases, with 13 bases between. CDR3 sequence: CASSTLQSSSGNTIYF. The CDR3 coding sequence is TGTGCCAGTAGTACTCTTCAGTCCTCCTCTGGAAACACCATATATTTT. The whole variable domain, remainder taken from reference TRBV19 and TRBJ1-3, is DGGITQSPKYLFRKEGQNVTLSCEQNLNHDAMYWYRQDPGQGLRLIYYSQIVNDFQKGDIAEGYSVSREKKESFPLTVTSAQKNPTAFYLCASSTLQSSSGNTIYFGEGSWLTVV.

The chain has TRBV7-2 and TRBJ2-5; D call uncertain. V was trimmed by 3 bases and J by 5 bases, leaving 10 bases between them. Germline lookup yields CDR1 SGHTA and CDR2 FQGNSA. This CDR3 spans 13 amino acids. This CDR3 is CASSLGERETQYF. The CDR3 DNA reads as TGTGCCAGCAGCTTGGGCGAAAGGGAGACCCAGTACTTC.

CDR3 coding DNA: TGTGCCAGCTCATCGGTCTACGAGCAGTACTTC. Protein sequence: CASSSVYEQYF. The V call is TRBV18, the J call TRBJ2-7; D is undetermined. The germline V gene has CDR1 KGHSH and CDR2 LQKENI. This CDR3 comprises 11 residues. Trimming removed 5 bases at V and 3 bases at J, with 5 bases between. The entire variable domain, with the rest obtained from reference TRBV18 and TRBJ2-7, is as follows: NAGVMQNPRHLVRRRGQEARLRCSPMKGHSHVYWYRQLPEEGLKFMVYLQKENIIDESGMPKERFSAEFPKEGPSILRIQQVVRGDSAAYFCASSSVYEQYFGPGTRLTVT.

In this sample, this clone turned up once. This chain uses TRBV7-6 with TRBJ2-1, with TRBD1 matching over 8 bases. The V gene's germline CDR1 is SGHVS and CDR2 FNYEAQ. This CDR3 contains 15 residues. The junction had 7 bases not matched to a gene; V was cut back by 4 bases and J by 5 bases. CDR3 in amino acids: CASSSRTGRNNEQFF. The CDR3 coding sequence is TGTGCCAGCAGCTCCCGGACAGGGCGAAACAATGAGCAGTTCTTC.

The chain couples TRBV6-5 to TRBJ1-5, with TRBD1 matching 9 bases. V was clipped by 5 bases and J by 5 bases; unmatched bases: 4. This CDR3 region has 14 residues. In germline, CDR1 is MNHEY, CDR2 SVGAGI. CDR3 DNA sequence: TGTGCCAGCAGTAGGACAGGGGCTGATCAGCCCCAGCATTTT. Its translation: CASSRTGADQPQHF.